This is a list of T cell receptor beta chains from one sample in a study of PD-1 blockade in classical Hodgkin lymphoma. Using immunoSEQ multiplex PCR, the repertoire was profiled, and TCRdb retains in-frame clones only, with some absent. The sample shows some 32,000 clones, 82% of them seen only once. The material was peripheral blood mononuclear cells (PBMCs), obtained at baseline. These receptors all stem from a human donor with classical Hodgkin lymphoma. Both conserved end residues are part of each CDR3. D genes are given only for firm matches. Not every row has a clone size; where given, it reads once, few, many or a size class.

clone_size: NA
j_call: TRBJ2-2
d_call: NA
v_call: TRBV19
cdr3_aa: CATTRAGQTGELFF
cdr3_nt: TGTGCCACTACCAGGGCAGGACAGACCGGGGAGCTGTTTTTT

clone_size: once
j_call: TRBJ1-1
d_call: NA
v_call: TRBV5-6
cdr3_aa: CASSLAVNTEAFF
cdr3_nt: TGTGCCAGCAGCTTGGCAGTGAACACTGAAGCTTTCTTT

clone_size: NA
j_call: TRBJ1-1
d_call: NA
v_call: TRBV9
cdr3_aa: CASSVGEGVGNTEAFF
cdr3_nt: TGTGCCAGCAGCGTAGGAGAGGGAGTGGGGAACACTGAAGCTTTCTTT

clone_size: NA
j_call: TRBJ2-7
d_call: TRBD1
v_call: TRBV28
cdr3_aa: CASRLPGQGYEQYF
cdr3_nt: TGTGCCAGCAGACTACCGGGACAGGGTTACGAGCAGTACTTC

clone_size: NA
j_call: TRBJ1-1
d_call: TRBD1
v_call: TRBV4-2
cdr3_aa: CASSHPGQGAYTEAFF
cdr3_nt: TGTGCCAGCAGCCATCCGGGACAGGGGGCTTATACTGAAGCTTTCTTT

clone_size: NA
j_call: TRBJ1-4
d_call: TRBD1
v_call: TRBV2
cdr3_aa: CASNRDRGSEKLFF
cdr3_nt: TGTGCCAGCAATAGAGACAGGGGGAGTGAAAAACTGTTTTTT

clone_size: NA
j_call: TRBJ1-1
d_call: TRBD1
v_call: TRBV6-5
cdr3_aa: CASSPQGWTEAFF
cdr3_nt: TGTGCCAGCAGTCCACAGGGGTGGACTGAAGCTTTCTTT

clone_size: few
j_call: TRBJ1-6
d_call: NA
v_call: TRBV5-1
cdr3_aa: CASSDLPGDSPLHF
cdr3_nt: TGCGCCAGCAGCGATCTCCCAGGTGATTCACCCCTCCACTTT

clone_size: NA
j_call: TRBJ1-1
d_call: NA
v_call: TRBV2
cdr3_aa: CASSEVGGRAFF
cdr3_nt: TGTGCCAGCAGTGAGGTCGGGGGGAGAGCTTTCTTT

clone_size: NA
j_call: TRBJ2-1
d_call: NA
v_call: TRBV5-4
cdr3_aa: CASSIASGRAYNEQFF
cdr3_nt: TGTGCCAGCAGCATTGCCTCAGGGAGAGCCTACAATGAGCAGTTCTTC

clone_size: NA
j_call: TRBJ2-7
d_call: TRBD1
v_call: TRBV10-3
cdr3_aa: CAISGTGDEQYF
cdr3_nt: TGTGCCATCAGTGGGACAGGGGACGAGCAGTACTTC

clone_size: NA
j_call: TRBJ2-5
d_call: NA
v_call: TRBV7-2
cdr3_aa: CASSQDFSETQYF
cdr3_nt: TGTGCCAGCAGCCAGGACTTTTCAGAGACCCAGTACTTC

clone_size: NA
j_call: TRBJ1-6
d_call: NA
v_call: TRBV7-2
cdr3_aa: CASSSPLTTGTGSSPLHF
cdr3_nt: TGTGCCAGCAGCTCCCCTCTGACGACTGGAACTGGAAGTTCACCCCTCCACTTT

clone_size: NA
j_call: TRBJ2-7
d_call: NA
v_call: TRBV14
cdr3_aa: CASSQLGGGRGEQYF
cdr3_nt: TGTGCCAGCAGCCAATTAGGAGGGGGCCGGGGCGAGCAGTACTTC

clone_size: NA
j_call: TRBJ1-1
d_call: NA
v_call: TRBV18
cdr3_aa: CASLSDQGRSTEAFF
cdr3_nt: TGTGCCAGCCTCAGTGATCAGGGGCGATCGACTGAAGCTTTCTTT

clone_size: NA
j_call: TRBJ1-1
d_call: NA
v_call: TRBV7-2
cdr3_aa: CASRVGTNTEAFF
cdr3_nt: TGTGCCAGCAGAGTAGGGACGAACACTGAAGCTTTCTTT

clone_size: NA
j_call: TRBJ2-2
d_call: NA
v_call: TRBV19
cdr3_aa: CASSRQWDTGELFF
cdr3_nt: TGTGCCAGTAGTCGGCAGTGGGACACCGGGGAGCTGTTTTTT

clone_size: NA
j_call: TRBJ1-1
d_call: NA
v_call: TRBV6-5
cdr3_aa: CASSYSGAGTEAFF
cdr3_nt: TGTGCCAGCAGTTACTCGGGGGCAGGCACTGAAGCTTTCTTT

clone_size: NA
j_call: TRBJ2-2
d_call: TRBD1
v_call: TRBV6-5
cdr3_aa: CASRGTGFTGELFF
cdr3_nt: TGTGCCAGCAGGGGGACAGGGTTTACCGGGGAGCTGTTTTTT

clone_size: NA
j_call: TRBJ1-4
d_call: TRBD1
v_call: TRBV7-9
cdr3_aa: CASSSGQGNEKLFF
cdr3_nt: TGTGCCAGCAGCTCGGGACAGGGTAATGAAAAACTGTTTTTT

clone_size: NA
j_call: TRBJ2-1
d_call: TRBD2
v_call: TRBV11-3
cdr3_aa: CASSSTGGGYNEQFF
cdr3_nt: TGTGCCAGCAGCTCCACCGGCGGGGGGTACAATGAGCAGTTCTTC

clone_size: NA
j_call: TRBJ1-4
d_call: TRBD1
v_call: TRBV25-1
cdr3_aa: CASSEYGTGEKLFF
cdr3_nt: TGTGCCAGCAGTGAATACGGGACAGGTGAAAAACTGTTTTTT

clone_size: NA
j_call: TRBJ1-3
d_call: NA
v_call: TRBV9
cdr3_aa: CASSVGTLGNTIYF
cdr3_nt: TGTGCCAGCAGCGTCGGAACCCTTGGAAACACCATATATTTT

clone_size: NA
j_call: TRBJ2-4
d_call: NA
v_call: TRBV28
cdr3_aa: CASEELAKNIQYF
cdr3_nt: TGTGCCAGCGAGGAGTTAGCCAAAAACATTCAGTACTTC

clone_size: NA
j_call: TRBJ2-3
d_call: TRBD2
v_call: TRBV30
cdr3_aa: CAWRKLAWRTDTQYF
cdr3_nt: TGTGCCTGGAGGAAACTAGCGTGGAGGACAGATACGCAGTATTTT

clone_size: once
j_call: TRBJ2-5
d_call: TRBD1
v_call: TRBV19
cdr3_aa: CASAWTGQETQYF
cdr3_nt: TGTGCCAGCGCTTGGACAGGGCAAGAGACCCAGTACTTC

clone_size: NA
j_call: TRBJ1-2
d_call: NA
v_call: TRBV29-1
cdr3_aa: CSVVRGTNYGYTF
cdr3_nt: TGCAGCGTTGTAAGGGGCACTAACTATGGCTACACCTTC

clone_size: NA
j_call: TRBJ1-1
d_call: NA
v_call: TRBV27
cdr3_aa: CASSPQGAGTEAFF
cdr3_nt: TGTGCCAGCAGTCCTCAGGGTGCAGGCACTGAAGCTTTCTTT

clone_size: few
j_call: TRBJ2-5
d_call: NA
v_call: TRBV7-9
cdr3_aa: CASRDEGLGTQYF
cdr3_nt: TGTGCCAGCAGGGATGAAGGTCTCGGAACCCAGTACTTC

clone_size: once
j_call: TRBJ1-1
d_call: NA
v_call: TRBV5-6
cdr3_aa: CASSREEGTEAFF
cdr3_nt: TGTGCCAGCAGCCGAGAGGAGGGCACTGAAGCTTTCTTT

clone_size: few
j_call: TRBJ1-1
d_call: NA
v_call: TRBV5-1
cdr3_aa: CASSFNMNTEAFF
cdr3_nt: TGCGCCAGCAGCTTTAATATGAACACTGAAGCTTTCTTT

clone_size: NA
j_call: TRBJ2-3
d_call: TRBD1
v_call: TRBV19
cdr3_aa: CASRVWGQGSTDTQYF
cdr3_nt: TGTGCCAGTAGGGTTTGGGGACAGGGCAGCACAGATACGCAGTATTTT

clone_size: NA
j_call: TRBJ1-1
d_call: NA
v_call: TRBV15
cdr3_aa: CATSRGRGGAHEAFF
cdr3_nt: TGTGCCACCAGCAGAGGGCGTGGGGGAGCCCACGAAGCTTTCTTT

clone_size: few
j_call: TRBJ2-3
d_call: NA
v_call: TRBV4-1
cdr3_aa: CASSQEKQGATDTQYF
cdr3_nt: TGCGCCAGCAGCCAAGAGAAGCAGGGAGCCACAGATACGCAGTATTTT

clone_size: NA
j_call: TRBJ1-1
d_call: TRBD1
v_call: TRBV11-1
cdr3_aa: CASSFTGSGQGATEAFF
cdr3_nt: TGTGCCAGCAGCTTCACTGGATCCGGACAGGGGGCCACTGAAGCTTTCTTT

clone_size: NA
j_call: TRBJ2-5
d_call: TRBD1
v_call: TRBV18
cdr3_aa: CASSPRQGHQETQYF
cdr3_nt: TGTGCCAGCTCACCACGACAGGGGCATCAAGAGACCCAGTACTTC

clone_size: NA
j_call: TRBJ2-7
d_call: TRBD1
v_call: TRBV4-2
cdr3_aa: CASSPVGTGGDEQYF
cdr3_nt: TGTGCCAGCAGCCCTGTGGGGACAGGGGGCGACGAGCAGTACTTC

clone_size: few
j_call: TRBJ1-1
d_call: NA
v_call: TRBV7-9
cdr3_aa: CASSSGENTEAFF
cdr3_nt: TGTGCCAGCAGCTCAGGGGAGAACACTGAAGCTTTCTTT

clone_size: NA
j_call: TRBJ2-5
d_call: NA
v_call: TRBV6-6
cdr3_aa: CASSSSAETQYF
cdr3_nt: TGTGCCAGCAGTTCTAGCGCGGAGACCCAGTACTTC

clone_size: NA
j_call: TRBJ2-7
d_call: NA
v_call: TRBV9
cdr3_aa: CASSPPGSHYEQYF
cdr3_nt: TGTGCCAGCAGCCCCCCCGGCAGCCACTACGAGCAGTACTTC

clone_size: NA
j_call: TRBJ1-6
d_call: NA
v_call: TRBV6-5
cdr3_aa: CASSPMGDNSPLHF
cdr3_nt: TGTGCCAGCAGCCCGATGGGTGATAATTCACCCCTCCACTTT

clone_size: NA
j_call: TRBJ1-6
d_call: NA
v_call: TRBV11-2
cdr3_aa: CASSGEDSPLHF
cdr3_nt: TGTGCCAGCAGCGGCGAGGATTCACCCCTCCACTTT